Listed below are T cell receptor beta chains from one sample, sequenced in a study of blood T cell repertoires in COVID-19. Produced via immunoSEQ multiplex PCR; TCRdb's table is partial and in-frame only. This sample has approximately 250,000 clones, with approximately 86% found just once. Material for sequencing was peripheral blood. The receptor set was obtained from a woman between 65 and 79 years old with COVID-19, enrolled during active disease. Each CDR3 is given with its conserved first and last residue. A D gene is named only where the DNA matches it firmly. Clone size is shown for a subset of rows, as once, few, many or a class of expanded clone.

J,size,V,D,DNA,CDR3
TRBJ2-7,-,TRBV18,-,TGTGCCAGCTCACCGGGACTTTCCTACGAGCAGTACTTC,CASSPGLSYEQYF
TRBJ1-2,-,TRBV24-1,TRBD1,TGTGCCGTACAAGTACAGGGGGCGGCAAACTATGGCTACACCTTC,CAVQVQGAANYGYTF
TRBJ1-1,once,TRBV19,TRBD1,TGTGCCAGTATCCGGACAGGGTCATCCACTGAAGCTTTCTTT,CASIRTGSSTEAFF
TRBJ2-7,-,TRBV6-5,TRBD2,TGTGCCAGCAGTCCCGGGGGGAGCAACGAGCAGTACTTC,CASSPGGSNEQYF
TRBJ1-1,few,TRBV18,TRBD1,TGTGCCAGCTCACCATACAGGGGCAACACTGAAGCTTTCTTT,CASSPYRGNTEAFF
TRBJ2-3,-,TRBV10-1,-,TGCGCCAGCAGTGAATGGCGCACAGATACGCAGTATTTT,CASSEWRTDTQYF
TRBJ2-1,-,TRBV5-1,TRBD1,TGCGCCAGCAGCTACCGGGACAGGGGCTCATCGACCTACAATGAGCAGTTCTTC,CASSYRDRGSSTYNEQFF
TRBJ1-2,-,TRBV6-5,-,TGTGCCAGCACATCATCCAGGGGTGGCTACACCTTC,CASTSSRGGYTF
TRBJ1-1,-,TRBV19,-,TGTGCCAGTAGTATTGAGGGAGGGAGTACTGAAGCTTTCTTT,CASSIEGGSTEAFF
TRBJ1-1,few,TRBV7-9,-,TGTGCCAGCAGCTTGGCTACGGGGGATCGGGAACGAGCTTTCTTT,CASSLATGDRERAFF
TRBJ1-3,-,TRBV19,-,TGTGCCAGCGAGTATGGAAACACCATATATTTT,CASEYGNTIYF
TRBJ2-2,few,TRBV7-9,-,TGTGCCAGCAGCTTATATGTGGAGCTGTTTTTT,CASSLYVELFF
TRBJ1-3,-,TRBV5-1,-,TGCGCCAGCAGCATGGAGGGGCAGGGGCGAGACACCATATATTTT,CASSMEGQGRDTIYF
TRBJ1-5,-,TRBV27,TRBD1,TGTGCCAGCAGTCGCAACAGGGGAGGTCAGCCCCAGCATTTT,CASSRNRGGQPQHF
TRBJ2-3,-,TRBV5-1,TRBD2,TGCGCCAGCAGCCTCGCGGGGGGGATCACAGATACGCAGTATTTT,CASSLAGGITDTQYF
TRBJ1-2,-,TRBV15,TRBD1,TGTGCCACCAGCAGACAGGGGGCGAGCTATGGCTACACCTTC,CATSRQGASYGYTF
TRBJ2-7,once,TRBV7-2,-,TGTGCCAGCAGCTTTTCCGGCGAGCAGTACTTC,CASSFSGEQYF
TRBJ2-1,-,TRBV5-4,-,TGTGCCAGCAGCCGGACGGGGAATGAGCAGTTCTTC,CASSRTGNEQFF
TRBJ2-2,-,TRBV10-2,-,TGCGCCAGCATTTATCAGGGGGGCGGGGAGCTGTTTTTT,CASIYQGGGELFF
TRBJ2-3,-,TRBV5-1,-,TGCGCCAGCAGCTTGGCCGCGGCAGGGCGCACAGATACGCAGTATTTT,CASSLAAAGRTDTQYF
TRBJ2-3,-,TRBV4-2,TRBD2,TGTGCCAGCAGCCAAGATAGCCTAGCGGGAGATACGCAGTATTTT,CASSQDSLAGDTQYF
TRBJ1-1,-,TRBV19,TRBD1,TGTGCCAGTAGTTCCGGGACAGGGAACACTGAAGCTTTCTTT,CASSSGTGNTEAFF
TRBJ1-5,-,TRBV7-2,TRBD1,TGTGCCAGCAGCTTAGAGGACAGGGCCAATCAGCCCCAGCATTTT,CASSLEDRANQPQHF
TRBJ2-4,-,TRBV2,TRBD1,TGTGCCAGCAGGGGACAGGGGACCAAAAACATTCAGTACTTC,CASRGQGTKNIQYF
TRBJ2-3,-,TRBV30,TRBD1,TGTGCCTGGAGTCTAGTTCACCCGGGACAGGGGGCAGATACGCAGTATTTT,CAWSLVHPGQGADTQYF
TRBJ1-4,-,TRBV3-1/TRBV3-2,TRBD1,TGTGCCAGCAGCCAACGACAGGGCGACGAAAAACTGTTTTTT,CASSQRQGDEKLFF
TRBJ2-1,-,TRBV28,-,TGTGCCAGCAGTGAGTATAACTGGGGCGATGAGCAGTTCTTC,CASSEYNWGDEQFF
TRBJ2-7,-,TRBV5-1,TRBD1,TGCGCCAGCAGCCCCGTTTTGGACAGGGAATACGAGCAGTACTTC,CASSPVLDREYEQYF
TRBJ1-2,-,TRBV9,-,TGTGCCAGCAGCGGAGGGAGGGGGACCTATGGCTACACCTTC,CASSGGRGTYGYTF
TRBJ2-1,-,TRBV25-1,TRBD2,TGTGCCAGCAGTGAAACAAGCGGGGGCTTCTACAATGAGCAGTTCTTC,CASSETSGGFYNEQFF
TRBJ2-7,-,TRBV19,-,TGTGCCAGTAGTCTCAGGGGCCTCGCCAACGAGCAGTACTTC,CASSLRGLANEQYF
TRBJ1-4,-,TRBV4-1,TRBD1,TGCGCCAGCAGCCAAGTCGGACAGGGGAGGACTAATGAAAAACTGTTTTTT,CASSQVGQGRTNEKLFF
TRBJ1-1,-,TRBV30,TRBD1,TGTGCCTGGAGTGTAACAGGGGGTACTGAAGCTTTCTTT,CAWSVTGGTEAFF
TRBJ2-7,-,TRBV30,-,TGTGCCTGGATGGTCTATACGGGTCGGTACGAGCAGTACTTC,CAWMVYTGRYEQYF
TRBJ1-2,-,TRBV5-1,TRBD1,TGCGCCAGCGGGGGACAGTACTATGGCTACACCTTC,CASGGQYYGYTF
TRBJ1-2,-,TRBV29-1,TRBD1,TGCAGCGACGGACAGGGGGCAGGAGGCTACACCTTC,CSDGQGAGGYTF
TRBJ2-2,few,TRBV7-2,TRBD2,TGTGCCAGCAGCTTATTTGCTAGCGGGGGGCGCAACACCGGGGAGCTGTTTTTT,CASSLFASGGRNTGELFF
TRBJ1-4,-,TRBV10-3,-,TGTGCCATCAGTGGAACAGCTAATGAAAAACTGTTTTTT,CAISGTANEKLFF
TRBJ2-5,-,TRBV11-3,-,TGTGCCAGCAGCTCCGTTGAGGGGCGGGACTTGGAGACCCAGTACTTC,CASSSVEGRDLETQYF
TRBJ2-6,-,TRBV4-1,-,TGCGCCAGCAGCCAGCATTTTATCCGGACAGAACGCACTGGGGCCAACGTCCTGACTTTC,CASSQHFIRTERTGANVLTF
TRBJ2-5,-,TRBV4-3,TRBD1,TGCGCCAGCAGCCAACTTGCGGGACAGGGGGAAGAGACCCAGTACTTC,CASSQLAGQGEETQYF
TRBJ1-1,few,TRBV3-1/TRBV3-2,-,TGTGCCAGCAGCTTATCCAGCAGGGCAAACACTGAAGCTTTCTTT,CASSLSSRANTEAFF